This T cell receptor beta chain was recovered during a study of T-cell memory formation after mild COVID-19. Germline assignment: CDR1 SGHRS and CDR2 YFSETQ. The V end was cut by 1 base, the J end by 0 bases, with 14 bases between. The CDR3 is made up of 16 amino acids. This clonotype has at least ten counts. TCRdb re-analysed the 5' RACE reads in MiXCR, keeping a single row per CDR3 protein. The sample has under 300,000 distinct CDR3 sequences; 8% to 9.5% are singletons. The rearrangement links TRBV5-1 to TRBJ2-7; tentative D call: TRBD1 (6 bases). This clonotype originated in a man aged 18 to 29 who had mild COVID-19 (a few samples of this study predate the infection). Cell type and time point are not known. Sequencing was performed on PBMCs or a T cell subset sorted from them (not recorded which). CDR3 DNA sequence: TGCGCCAGCAGCTTGCCCCGGGACAAACCCTCCTACGAGCAGTACTTC. Amino acid sequence: CASSLPRDKPSYEQYF.